A selection of T cell receptor beta chains follows, all from one sample in a study of PD-1 blockade in classical Hodgkin lymphoma. Sequencing was performed with immunoSEQ multiplex PCR; in TCRdb, only in-frame clones are kept and a portion is missing. The sample lists 20,000 to 25,000 clones, over 70% occurring once. Sample: peripheral blood mononuclear cells (PBMCs), taken at baseline. Receptors originate from a human donor with classical Hodgkin lymphoma. Both conserved end residues are part of each CDR3.

CDR3aa: CASSYPNQETQYF; len: 13; v_gene: TRBV6-6; j_gene: TRBJ2-5
CDR3aa: CASTRRGFGQPQHF; len: 14; v_gene: TRBV28; j_gene: TRBJ1-5
CDR3aa: CASSGTSEDTQYF; len: 13; v_gene: TRBV9; j_gene: TRBJ2-3
CDR3aa: CASSVGWAGGELFF; len: 14; v_gene: TRBV9; j_gene: TRBJ2-2
CDR3aa: CASRGRGNYEQYF; len: 13; v_gene: TRBV14; j_gene: TRBJ2-7
CDR3aa: CAWTQTSGISYNEQFF; len: 16; v_gene: TRBV30; j_gene: TRBJ2-1
CDR3aa: CASRRDDNSPLHF; len: 13; v_gene: TRBV6-1; j_gene: TRBJ1-6
CDR3aa: CASRPAGAVNYGYTF; len: 15; v_gene: TRBV6-9; j_gene: TRBJ1-2
CDR3aa: CASSPLGGGNYEQYF; len: 15; v_gene: TRBV7-2; j_gene: TRBJ2-7
CDR3aa: CASSTRQGNTGELFF; len: 15; v_gene: TRBV5-4; j_gene: TRBJ2-2
CDR3aa: CASSAVGLRNEQFF; len: 14; v_gene: TRBV4-1; j_gene: TRBJ2-1
CDR3aa: CASSEEAWENIQYF; len: 14; v_gene: TRBV2; j_gene: TRBJ2-4
CDR3aa: CASSRNSEETQYF; len: 13; v_gene: TRBV19; j_gene: TRBJ2-5
CDR3aa: CAWSVKVQVYF; len: 11; v_gene: TRBV30; j_gene: TRBJ1-3
CDR3aa: CASRRDSVGYEQYF; len: 14; v_gene: TRBV28; j_gene: TRBJ2-7
CDR3aa: CASSLEGRTDTQYF; len: 14; v_gene: TRBV7-2; j_gene: TRBJ2-3
CDR3aa: CASSAGGGRSPLHF; len: 14; v_gene: TRBV9; j_gene: TRBJ1-6
CDR3aa: CASSETSGSSYEQYF; len: 15; v_gene: TRBV25-1; j_gene: NA
CDR3aa: CASSLANGGGTEAFF; len: 15; v_gene: TRBV7-9; j_gene: TRBJ1-1
CDR3aa: CSAQPETQYF; len: 10; v_gene: TRBV20-1; j_gene: TRBJ2-5
CDR3aa: CSVEDRPPVVGYTF; len: 14; v_gene: TRBV29-1; j_gene: TRBJ1-2
CDR3aa: CASWGQYYEQYF; len: 12; v_gene: TRBV6-1; j_gene: TRBJ2-7
CDR3aa: CASSLGPQRNQPQHF; len: 15; v_gene: TRBV7-6; j_gene: TRBJ1-5
CDR3aa: CASSNSQDQPQHF; len: 13; v_gene: TRBV18; j_gene: TRBJ1-5
CDR3aa: CASSQSIGQGPYEQYF; len: 16; v_gene: TRBV23-1; j_gene: TRBJ2-7
CDR3aa: CASTRESEKLFF; len: 12; v_gene: TRBV2; j_gene: TRBJ1-4
CDR3aa: CASSLGRTEAFF; len: 12; v_gene: TRBV28; j_gene: TRBJ1-1
CDR3aa: CASSMGPNYGYTF; len: 13; v_gene: TRBV19; j_gene: TRBJ1-2
CDR3aa: CASSQEPRTTATGELFF; len: 17; v_gene: TRBV4-3; j_gene: TRBJ2-2
CDR3aa: CASSSDRGLTDTQYF; len: 15; v_gene: TRBV5-6; j_gene: TRBJ2-3
CDR3aa: CASPTSVSEQYF; len: 12; v_gene: TRBV18; j_gene: TRBJ2-7
CDR3aa: CASSWTGGLSGELFF; len: 15; v_gene: TRBV27; j_gene: TRBJ2-2
CDR3aa: CASSYGWADATNEKLFF; len: 17; v_gene: TRBV28; j_gene: TRBJ1-4
CDR3aa: CASSFGRAEAFF; len: 12; v_gene: TRBV5-1; j_gene: TRBJ1-1
CDR3aa: CASSLAAGWAVSYTF; len: 15; v_gene: TRBV5-4; j_gene: TRBJ1-2
CDR3aa: CASSSGGDSPEAFF; len: 14; v_gene: TRBV2; j_gene: TRBJ1-1
CDR3aa: CASSLNGEDTQYF; len: 13; v_gene: TRBV27; j_gene: TRBJ2-3
CDR3aa: CASKTPFKGAGDSPLHF; len: 17; v_gene: TRBV7-2; j_gene: TRBJ1-6
CDR3aa: CASSKRTDSYEQYF; len: 14; v_gene: TRBV19; j_gene: TRBJ2-7
CDR3aa: CASSEDGGGTEAFF; len: 14; v_gene: TRBV2; j_gene: TRBJ1-1
CDR3aa: CASSAGQSTGELFF; len: 14; v_gene: TRBV7-3; j_gene: TRBJ2-2
CDR3aa: CASSLGLAGEGRAQYF; len: 16; v_gene: TRBV4-1; j_gene: TRBJ2-3
CDR3aa: CASSHLGGAGTEAFF; len: 15; v_gene: TRBV6-5; j_gene: TRBJ1-1
CDR3aa: CASSIDRSGSSYNEQFF; len: 17; v_gene: TRBV19; j_gene: TRBJ2-1
CDR3aa: CASSLGQGGYEQYF; len: 14; v_gene: TRBV5-4; j_gene: TRBJ2-7
CDR3aa: CASSILGGNAEQYF; len: 14; v_gene: TRBV19; j_gene: TRBJ2-7